The clone carrying this T cell receptor beta chain was detected a few times. Its target is unknown. The entry originates in a study of T cells after yellow fever vaccination. The study's findings and limits: The study re-detected most primary-vaccination clones after the booster (about 96% CD4, 80% to 90% CD8).

5'RACE template switching generated TCR cDNA, adding a universal primer site and UMIs. MiXCR, run by TCRdb on the 5' RACE reads, gives a single entry per CDR3 protein. The sample lists around 320,000 distinct CDR3 sequences, roughly 9% occurring once. Per the germline V gene, CDR1 is DFQATT and CDR2 is SNEGSKA (reference sequence). The CDR3 loop spans 13 amino acids. The ends lost 5 bases at V and 5 bases at J; junction bases unmatched: 7. This sequence originates from a man between 18 and 35 years old who received the YFV17D yellow fever vaccine. The rearrangement links TRBV20-1 to TRBJ1-2; TRBD1 agrees at 8 bases. The sequencing used CD4+ T cells sorted from PBMCs, collected 5 days after the yellow fever booster vaccination. CDR3 in DNA: TGCAGTGCTTACCAGGGGGCGGGGTATGGCTACACCTTC. It encodes CSAYQGAGYGYTF.